A selection of T cell receptor beta chains follows, all from one sample in a study of cytomegalovirus exposure and HLA in healthy donors. Libraries were prepared by immunoSEQ multiplex PCR; TCRdb keeps only in-frame clonotypes and omits some of them. The sample shows 150,000 to 200,000 clones, nearly 70% of them seen only once. Material: PBMCs. The receptors were gathered from a young man in good health and CMV-seropositive. Both conserved end residues are part of each CDR3. D genes are given only for firm matches. A clone size is listed for some rows: how often the clone was seen (once, few, many), or a class if it is expanded.

.	TRBD1	TRBV28	TRBJ1-1	CASKLFGTVTSNTEAFF	TGTGCCAGCAAATTGTTTGGGACAGTTACTTCGAACACTGAAGCTTTCTTT
few	TRBD1	TRBV7-6	TRBJ2-1	CASSLAEKTWTGINEQFF	TGTGCCAGCAGCTTAGCCGAGAAAACTTGGACAGGGATCAATGAGCAGTTCTTC
few	.	TRBV6-5	TRBJ2-2	CASSYSRDTGELFF	TGTGCCAGCAGTTACTCGAGGGACACCGGGGAGCTGTTTTTT
.	.	TRBV5-6	TRBJ1-2	CASSGHRYYGYTF	TGTGCCAGCAGCGGACACAGATACTATGGCTACACCTTC
.	TRBD1	TRBV6-5	TRBJ2-7	CASSLQWDSTYEQYF	TGTGCCAGCAGTCTTCAGTGGGACAGCACCTACGAGCAGTACTTC
.	.	TRBV13	TRBJ2-7	CASSLTSAVREQYF	TGTGCCAGCAGCTTAACCTCGGCGGTTCGAGAGCAGTACTTC
.	.	TRBV25-1	TRBJ2-1	CASSFNEQFF	TGTGCCAGCAGCTTCAATGAGCAGTTCTTC
once	TRBD2	TRBV9	TRBJ2-3	CASSPPLAGGPDTQYF	TGTGCCAGCAGCCCTCCCCTAGCGGGAGGGCCCGATACGCAGTATTTT
.	.	TRBV7-2	TRBJ2-3	CASSFSVGTDTQYF	TGTGCCAGCAGCTTTAGCGTGGGCACAGATACGCAGTATTTT
.	TRBD2	TRBV9	TRBJ2-7	CASSGPDLLLAGVIYEQYF	TGTGCCAGCAGCGGCCCGGACCTTTTGCTAGCGGGAGTTATCTACGAGCAGTACTTC
.	.	TRBV7-9	TRBJ1-4	CASSLGGLRGEKLFF	TGTGCCAGCAGCTTAGGGGGACTTCGGGGTGAAAAACTGTTTTTT
.	.	TRBV28	TRBJ2-6	CASSFGVFSGANVLTF	TGTGCCAGCAGTTTCGGAGTTTTCTCTGGGGCCAACGTCCTGACTTTC
.	TRBD1	TRBV10-3	TRBJ1-2	CAIGQGNYGYTF	TGTGCCATAGGACAGGGAAACTATGGCTACACCTTC
.	.	TRBV30	TRBJ2-1	CAWKSGGTYNEQFF	TGTGCCTGGAAATCTGGCGGGACTTACAATGAGCAGTTCTTC
.	.	TRBV6-1	TRBJ2-3	CASSESGFRTDTQYF	TGTGCCAGCAGTGAATCGGGGTTTCGCACAGATACGCAGTATTTT
.	.	TRBV19	TRBJ1-5	CASAGQNSNQPQHF	TGTGCCAGTGCCGGACAAAATAGCAATCAGCCCCAGCATTTT
.	.	TRBV4-1	TRBJ2-3	CASSRHLGWEDTQYF	TGCGCCAGCAGCCGGCACCTAGGCTGGGAGGATACGCAGTATTTT
few	.	TRBV7-8	TRBJ2-7	CASSLVQGPYEQYF	TGTGCCAGCAGCTTAGTACAGGGCCCCTACGAGCAGTACTTC
.	.	TRBV28	TRBJ2-1	CASIENNEQFF	TGTGCCAGCATTGAGAACAATGAGCAGTTCTTC
.	.	TRBV6-6	TRBJ1-1	CASSYLRATPGEAFF	TGTGCCAGCAGTTACCTGCGGGCAACCCCGGGCGAAGCTTTCTTT
.	TRBD2	TRBV30	TRBJ2-5	CAWSLGLAGETQYF	TGTGCCTGGAGTTTGGGACTAGCAGGAGAGACTCAGTACTTC
once	TRBD2	TRBV30	TRBJ2-3	CAWKGWREGTDTQYF	TGTGCCTGGAAGGGTTGGCGGGAGGGCACAGATACGCAGTATTTT
.	TRBD1	TRBV14	TRBJ2-7	CASSQVGQTYEQYF	TGTGCCAGCAGCCAAGTGGGACAGACCTACGAGCAGTACTTC
.	TRBD2	TRBV6-5	TRBJ2-7	CASSYGAGRGYEQYF	TGTGCCAGCAGTTATGGAGCGGGGAGGGGTTACGAGCAGTACTTC
.	.	TRBV14	TRBJ2-7	CASSQESFVVGGGTYEQYF	TGTGCCAGCAGCCAAGAGTCGTTCGTTGTTGGGGGCGGTACCTACGAGCAGTACTTC
few	.	TRBV19	TRBJ2-3	CASSPQGPQADTQYF	TGTGCCAGTAGTCCACAGGGCCCCCAAGCCGATACGCAGTATTTT
.	TRBD1	TRBV5-1	TRBJ2-7	CASSLGTGSEQYF	TGCGCCAGCAGCCTAGGGACAGGGTCCGAGCAGTACTTC
.	.	TRBV11-2	TRBJ2-2	CASSPTPNTGELFF	TGTGCCAGCAGCCCGACACCGAACACCGGGGAGCTGTTTTTT
.	TRBD2	TRBV5-1	TRBJ2-1	CASGEPGGEQFF	TGCGCCAGCGGAGAACCGGGAGGTGAGCAGTTCTTC
.	.	TRBV2	TRBJ1-1	CASIPGATEAFF	TGTGCCAGCATCCCAGGGGCTACTGAAGCTTTCTTT
once	TRBD1	TRBV7-9	TRBJ1-2	CASSSSGQQYGYTF	TGTGCCAGCAGCTCCTCGGGACAGCAGTATGGCTACACCTTC
.	.	TRBV27	TRBJ1-1	CASSFSGGPLYEAFF	TGTGCCAGCAGTTTCTCAGGTGGCCCCCTTTATGAAGCTTTCTTT
.	TRBD2	TRBV10-2	TRBJ2-7	CATGLAGSYEQYF	TGCGCCACCGGACTAGCGGGATCCTACGAGCAGTACTTC
once	TRBD2	TRBV19	TRBJ2-1	CASRGTSGSSEQFF	TGTGCCAGTAGGGGGACTAGCGGGAGTTCTGAGCAGTTCTTC
once	TRBD1	TRBV6-4	TRBJ1-1	CASSPDRGRTEAFF	TGTGCCAGCAGCCCCGACAGGGGAAGGACTGAAGCTTTCTTT
.	.	TRBV27	TRBJ1-2	CASSLYGTASYGYTF	TGTGCCAGCAGTTTATACGGGACTGCCAGCTATGGCTACACCTTC
.	TRBD1	TRBV10-3	TRBJ1-2	CAIRGQGGGYTF	TGTGCCATCAGGGGACAGGGTGGAGGCTACACCTTC
.	TRBD1	TRBV6-1	TRBJ1-6	CASSEFWDRSSYNSPLHF	TGTGCCAGCAGTGAGTTTTGGGACAGGTCCTCCTATAATTCACCCCTCCACTTT
.	TRBD1	TRBV5-1	TRBJ1-6	CASKGQNTYNSPLHF	TGCGCCAGCAAGGGACAGAACACCTATAATTCACCCCTCCACTTT
few	TRBD1	TRBV6-6	TRBJ2-7	CASDSGTGLGEQYF	TGTGCCAGCGACTCCGGGACAGGGCTGGGCGAGCAGTACTTC
.	.	TRBV5-6	TRBJ1-1	CASSSGTANTEAFF	TGTGCCAGCAGCAGCGGGACCGCGAACACTGAAGCTTTCTTT
few	TRBD2	TRBV11-1	TRBJ2-7	CASGPRTSGRYEQYF	TGTGCCAGCGGACCGCGGACTAGCGGGAGGTACGAGCAGTACTTC
once	.	TRBV30	TRBJ2-7	CAFDILYEQYF	TGTGCCTTTGACATTCTCTACGAGCAGTACTTC
.	TRBD2	TRBV12-5	TRBJ2-7	CASRLTSGNEQYF	TGTGCTAGTAGGTTAACTAGCGGGAACGAGCAGTACTTC
few	.	TRBV2	TRBJ2-3	CATSSGVGFSTDTQYF	TGTGCCACCTCGTCGGGGGTAGGATTTAGCACAGATACGCAGTATTTT
.	.	TRBV10-1	TRBJ2-3	CASSPHLADTQYF	TGCGCCAGCAGTCCACACTTAGCGGATACGCAGTATTTT
.	TRBD1	TRBV7-2	TRBJ2-5	CASSFRTGGNKETQYF	TGTGCCAGCAGCTTTCGGACAGGGGGAAATAAAGAGACCCAGTACTTC
few	TRBD2	TRBV5-1	TRBJ2-1	CASSTPGTIGNEQFF	TGCGCCAGCAGCACACCCGGGACTATCGGGAATGAGCAGTTCTTC
once	.	TRBV11-3	TRBJ2-7	CASSLVTGRSYEQYF	TGTGCCAGCAGCTTAGTTACAGGGCGCTCCTACGAGCAGTACTTC
.	.	TRBV7-2	TRBJ1-4	CASSFDRNEKLFF	TGTGCCAGCAGCTTTGATAGAAATGAAAAACTGTTTTTT